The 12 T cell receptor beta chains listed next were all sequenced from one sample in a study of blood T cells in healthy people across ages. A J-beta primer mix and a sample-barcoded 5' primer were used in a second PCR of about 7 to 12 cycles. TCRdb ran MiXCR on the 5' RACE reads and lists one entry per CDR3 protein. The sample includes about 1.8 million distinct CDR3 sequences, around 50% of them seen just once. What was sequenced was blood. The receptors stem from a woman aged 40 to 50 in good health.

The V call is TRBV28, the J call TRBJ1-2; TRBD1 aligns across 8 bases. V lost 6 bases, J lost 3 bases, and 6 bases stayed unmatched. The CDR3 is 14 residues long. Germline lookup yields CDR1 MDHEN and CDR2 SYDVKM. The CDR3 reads CASSPGGNYYGYTF. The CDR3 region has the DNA TGTGCCAGCAGCCCAGGGGGCAATTACTATGGCTACACCTTC.

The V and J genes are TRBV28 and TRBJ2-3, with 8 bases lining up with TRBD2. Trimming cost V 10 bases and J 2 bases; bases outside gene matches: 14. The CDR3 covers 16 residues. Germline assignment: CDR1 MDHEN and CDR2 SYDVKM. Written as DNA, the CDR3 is TGTGCCACCGAACCCCCCGGGAGGGAGGCCACAGATACGCAGTATTTT. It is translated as CATEPPGREATDTQYF.

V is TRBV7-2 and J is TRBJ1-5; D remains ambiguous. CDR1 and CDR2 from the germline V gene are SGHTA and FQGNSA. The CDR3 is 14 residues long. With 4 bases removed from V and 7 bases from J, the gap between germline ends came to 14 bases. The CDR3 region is CASSSPGRAQPQHF. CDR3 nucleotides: TGTGCCAGCAGCTCCCCCGGGAGGGCCCAGCCCCAGCATTTT.

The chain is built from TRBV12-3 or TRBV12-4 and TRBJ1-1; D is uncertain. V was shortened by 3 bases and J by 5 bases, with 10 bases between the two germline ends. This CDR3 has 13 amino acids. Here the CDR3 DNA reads TGTGCCAGCAGTTTTGACTTGAGGACTGAAGCTTTCTTT. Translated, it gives CASSFDLRTEAFF.

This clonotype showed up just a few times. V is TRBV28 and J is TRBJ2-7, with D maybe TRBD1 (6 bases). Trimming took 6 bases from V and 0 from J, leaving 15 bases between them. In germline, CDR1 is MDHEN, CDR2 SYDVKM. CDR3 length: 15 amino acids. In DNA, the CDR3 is TGTGCCAGCAGCCGTCCTACAGGGAGCTCCTACGAGCAGTACTTC. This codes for CASSRPTGSSYEQYF.

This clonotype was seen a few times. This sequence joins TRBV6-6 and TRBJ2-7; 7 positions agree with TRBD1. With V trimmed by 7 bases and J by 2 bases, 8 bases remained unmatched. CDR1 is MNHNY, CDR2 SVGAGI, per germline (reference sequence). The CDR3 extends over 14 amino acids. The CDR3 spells CASTKSGTAYEQYF. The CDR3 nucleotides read TGTGCCAGCACCAAGTCTGGGACAGCCTACGAGCAGTACTTC.

CDR3 sequence (DNA): TGTGCCAGCAGCTCTCCAAGGATACAGGGGTGGACACCCCTCCACTTT. Translating gives CASSSPRIQGWTPLHF. The chain recombines TRBV6-5 with TRBJ1-6; 7 nucleotides match TRBD1. Germline V lookup: CDR1 MNHEY, CDR2 SVGAGI. Unmatched junction bases numbered 16, after V lost 6 bases and J lost 11 bases. The CDR3 runs to 16 residues.

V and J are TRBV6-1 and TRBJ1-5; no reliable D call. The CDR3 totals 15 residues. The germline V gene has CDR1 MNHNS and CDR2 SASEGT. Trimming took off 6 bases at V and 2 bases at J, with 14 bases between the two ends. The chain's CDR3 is CASRSKGDGNQPQHF. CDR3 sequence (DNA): TGTGCCAGCAGATCTAAGGGTGATGGCAATCAGCCCCAGCATTTT.

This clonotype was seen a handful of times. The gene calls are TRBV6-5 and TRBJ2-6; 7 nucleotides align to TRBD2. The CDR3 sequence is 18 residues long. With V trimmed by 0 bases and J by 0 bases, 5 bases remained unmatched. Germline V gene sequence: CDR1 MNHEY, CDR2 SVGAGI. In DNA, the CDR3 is TGTGCCAGCAGTTACTCGGGAGGGACCCCCTCTGGGGCCAACGTCCTGACTTTC. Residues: CASSYSGGTPSGANVLTF.

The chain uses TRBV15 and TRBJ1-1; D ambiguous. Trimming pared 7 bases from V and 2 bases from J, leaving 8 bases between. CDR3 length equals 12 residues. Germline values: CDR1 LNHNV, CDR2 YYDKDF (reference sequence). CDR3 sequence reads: CATKQFNTEAFF. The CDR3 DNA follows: TGTGCCACCAAACAGTTTAACACTGAAGCTTTCTTT.

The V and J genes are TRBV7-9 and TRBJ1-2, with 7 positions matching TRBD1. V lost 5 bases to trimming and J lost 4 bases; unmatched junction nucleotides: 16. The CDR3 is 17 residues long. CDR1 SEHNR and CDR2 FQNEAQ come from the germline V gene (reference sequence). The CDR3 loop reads CASSPTRTRGSGYGYTF. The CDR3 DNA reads TGTGCCAGCAGCCCCACTCGAACCAGGGGGTCGGGCTATGGCTACACCTTC.

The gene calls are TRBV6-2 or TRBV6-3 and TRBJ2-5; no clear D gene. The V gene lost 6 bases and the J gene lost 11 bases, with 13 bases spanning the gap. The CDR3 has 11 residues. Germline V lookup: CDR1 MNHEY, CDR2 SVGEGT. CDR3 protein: CASRRHDEQYF. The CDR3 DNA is TGTGCCAGCAGGCGTCACGATGAGCAGTACTTC.